Below are 6 T cell receptor beta chains sequenced from a single sample in a study of shared clonotypes between healthy human individuals. The assay was immunoSEQ multiplex PCR, and TCRdb's table has in-frame clones only and misses some. The repertoire consists of under 2,500,000 clones, with approximately 96% occurring once and the leading ten covering roughly 0.13%. Sequenced input: naive CD4+ T cells sorted from blood. As to subset: CD45RA+ positively selected. These receptors came from a man aged 18 to 30 in good health.

The rearrangement uses TRBV29-1 and TRBJ2-1, with D possibly matching TRBD2 (6 bases). CDR3 size: 14 residues. V lost 2 bases to trimming and J lost 0 bases, with 8 bases between them. Looked up from germline, CDR1 is SQVTM and CDR2 is ANQGSEA. Here the CDR3 DNA reads TGCAGCGTTGAACGGGAGATCTCCTACAATGAGCAGTTCTTC. Its translation is CSVEREISYNEQFF.

The rearrangement links TRBV19 to TRBJ1-2; 9 nucleotides line up with TRBD1. The CDR3 has 15 amino acids. J gave up 2 bases and V 6 bases, and 7 bases lay outside the gene matches. Germline V gene data show CDR1 as LNHDA and CDR2 as SQIVND (reference sequence). The CDR3, as DNA: TGTGCCAGTAGGCAACAGGGGGCGATGAACTATGGCTACACCTTC. As protein: CASRQQGAMNYGYTF.

The J gene is TRBJ2-2, the V gene TRBV27; 7 bases are a match to TRBD1. The CDR3 consists of 15 residues. The V gene's germline CDR1 is MNHEY and CDR2 SMNVEV (reference sequence). J lost 6 bases, V lost 8 bases, and 12 bases had no gene match. The CDR3 bases are TGTGCCAGCGCAACAGGGGAAAAACGGGCCGGGGAGCTGTTTTTT. Translated, it gives CASATGEKRAGELFF.

This clone turned up a few times. CDR3: CASRPGTDSNQPQHF. In nucleotides, the CDR3 is TGTGCCAGCAGACCCGGGACGGATAGCAATCAGCCCCAGCATTTT. The chain links TRBV27 to TRBJ1-5; TRBD1 might be the D (5 bases). Trimming removed 6 bases at V and 0 bases at J, with 12 bases between. This CDR3 contains 15 residues. Germline loops: CDR1 MNHEY, CDR2 SMNVEV (reference sequence).

The rearrangement links TRBV21-1 to TRBJ2-7; the table's D call of TRBD2 was not tested on the DNA. TRBV21-1 is listed as a pseudogene. CDR3 length: 15 amino acids. CDR3 amino acids: CASSRRLAGVYEQYF. In DNA, the CDR3 is TGTGCCAGCAGCAGACGACTAGCGGGAGTTTACGAGCAGTACTTC.

This chain links TRBV7-9 with TRBJ2-1; 13 bases map to TRBD2. The germline gives CDR1 SEHNR, CDR2 FQNEAQ (reference sequence). The CDR3 loop spans 17 amino acids. V dropped 0 bases and J dropped 4; count of bases not matched to a gene: 3. The CDR3 DNA sequence: TGTGCCAGCAGCTTAGCCGGGACTAGCGGGATTTACAATGAGCAGTTCTTC. As protein: CASSLAGTSGIYNEQFF.